These T cell receptor beta chains were read from a single sample in a study of CD8 T cells in ankylosing spondylitis. TCRdb fed the 5' RACE reads into MiXCR, producing one record per CDR3 protein. The sample includes approximately 240,000 distinct CDR3 sequences, 20% to 30% of them seen just once. The sample was blood, either unsorted or a sorted T cell fraction (not recorded which). The receptors were sampled from a male donor with ankylosing spondylitis or in good health (not recorded which). The CDR3 runs from the conserved cysteine through the conserved F or W. The order of the fields is V gene, D gene, clone size, J gene, CDR3 protein, CDR3 DNA. D genes are given only for firm matches. The listing skips clone size in some rows; elsewhere it reads once, few, many or a size class.

TRBV18	.	many	TRBJ2-7	CASSDRDAGEQYF	TGTGCCAGCTCAGATCGGGACGCCGGCGAGCAGTACTTC
TRBV7-8	TRBD1	many	TRBJ1-4	CASSSTGVNEKLFF	TGTGCCAGCAGCTCCACAGGGGTTAATGAAAAACTGTTTTTT
TRBV5-1	.	many	TRBJ2-2	CASSLGNLGTGELFF	TGCGCCAGCAGCTTGGGGAACCTCGGGACCGGGGAGCTGTTTTTT
TRBV27	.	.	TRBJ2-1	CASSLTGTDNEQFF	TGTGCCAGCAGTTTAACCGGGACCGACAATGAGCAGTTCTTC
TRBV20-1	.	few	TRBJ2-3	CSAKRWGVEDTQYF	TGCAGTGCAAAGCGGTGGGGGGTCGAAGATACGCAGTATTTT
TRBV9	.	many	TRBJ1-1	CASSVATGLSGAFF	TGTGCCAGCAGCGTAGCTACAGGACTCTCCGGAGCTTTCTTT
TRBV20-1	TRBD2	many	TRBJ2-1	CSAPVFSGDNEQFF	TGCAGTGCCCCGGTTTTTAGCGGGGACAATGAGCAGTTCTTC
TRBV5-5	TRBD2	many	TRBJ2-1	CASSLAHRTSGNNEQFF	TGTGCCAGCAGCTTGGCCCATCGGACTAGCGGAAACAATGAGCAGTTCTTC
TRBV28	.	few	TRBJ1-4	CASSRKSEKLFF	TGTGCCAGCAGTCGAAAGTCTGAAAAACTGTTTTTT
TRBV20-1	.	many	TRBJ1-6	CSAPVAQESPLHF	TGCAGTGCTCCGGTTGCTCAGGAATCACCCCTCCACTTT
TRBV20-1	TRBD1	many	TRBJ2-5	CSAPETGGETQYF	TGCAGTGCTCCCGAGACAGGGGGAGAGACCCAGTACTTC
TRBV7-2	.	.	TRBJ1-2	CASSLVAGENYGYTF	TGTGCCAGCAGCTTAGTGGCAGGAGAAAACTATGGCTACACCTTC
TRBV4-1	TRBD1	few	TRBJ2-6	CASSQPGQGATGANVLTF	TGCGCCAGCAGCCAACCGGGACAGGGGGCTACCGGGGCCAACGTCCTGACTTTC
TRBV12-3/TRBV12-4	TRBD1	few	TRBJ2-7	CASRLRLGQDLYEQYF	TGTGCCAGCAGGTTACGGTTGGGACAGGACCTCTACGAGCAGTACTTC
TRBV12-3/TRBV12-4	.	many	TRBJ2-1	CASRTTEKWSYNEQFF	TGTGCCAGCAGAACGACAGAAAAGTGGTCCTACAATGAGCAGTTCTTC
TRBV6-1	TRBD1	few	TRBJ1-5	CAAGQASNQPQHF	TGTGCCGCGGGACAGGCCAGCAATCAGCCCCAGCATTTT